Below are 15 T cell receptor beta chains sequenced from a single sample in a study of technical replicates of blood from several donors. Profiling relied on immunoSEQ multiplex PCR, and the TCRdb table lists in-frame clones only, not all of them. The sample records 75,000 or so clones, 93% being singletons. Source material: T cells isolated from PBMCs. These receptors all stem from a human donor in good health.

The chain recombines TRBV10-3 with TRBJ2-1; D is possibly TRBD2 (5 bases). V lost 5 bases and J 0 bases, leaving 8 bases between the germline ends. The CDR3 has 14 residues. The germline gives CDR1 ENHRY, CDR2 SYGVKD. The CDR3 DNA reads TGTGCCATCAGTAGGGAGAACTCCTACAATGAGCAGTTCTTC. Translation: CAISRENSYNEQFF.

The J gene is TRBJ2-7, the V gene TRBV9, with 10 bases identical to TRBD2. Unmatched junction bases numbered 1, after V lost 0 bases and J lost 1 base. The CDR3 totals 15 residues. Germline V gene sequence: CDR1 SGDLS, CDR2 YYNGEE. DNA for the CDR3: TGTGCCAGCAGCGTAGCGACTAGCGGGTCCTACGAGCAGTACTTC. As protein: CASSVATSGSYEQYF.

The genes are TRBV5-1 and TRBJ1-2; unclear D gene. The CDR3 has 12 residues. V was trimmed by 1 base and J by 5 bases, leaving 6 bases between them. From germline, CDR1 is SGHRS and CDR2 YFSETQ. CDR3 residues: CASSLRDYGYTF. CDR3 DNA sequence: TGCGCCAGCAGCTTGCGAGATTATGGCTACACCTTC.

The chain uses TRBV6-1 and TRBJ2-7; a weak D match, TRBD1 (6 bases). The CDR3 has 14 amino acids. V lost 4 bases, J lost 4 bases, and 14 bases lay in between. From germline, CDR1 is MNHNS and CDR2 SASEGT. The CDR3 region is CASSGTDLNYEQYF. The CDR3 DNA is TGTGCCAGCAGTGGGACAGATCTGAATTACGAGCAGTACTTC.

The rearrangement links TRBV4-2 to TRBJ2-4, with a possible D match to TRBD1 (5 bases). The V gene lost 6 bases and the J gene lost 0 bases, with 9 bases spanning the gap. The length of the CDR3 is 14 residues. From germline, CDR1 is LGHNA and CDR2 YNFKEQ. CDR3 in amino acids: CASREDRAKNIQYF. As DNA, the CDR3 is TGTGCCAGCAGGGAAGACAGAGCCAAAAACATTCAGTACTTC.

The chain couples TRBV30 to TRBJ2-3; 8 positions agree with TRBD2. The CDR3 length is 14 residues. V was pared by 1 base and J by 1 base, with 1 base of the junction left unmatched. CDR1 is GTSNPN and CDR2 is SVGIG in the germline V gene (reference sequence). CDR3 sequence reads: CAWSEAGGTDTQYF. The CDR3 nucleotides read TGTGCCTGGAGTGAAGCGGGAGGCACAGATACGCAGTATTTT.

The chain is built from TRBV19 and TRBJ2-7, with 10 bases matching TRBD1. Germline V gives CDR1 LNHDA, CDR2 SQIVND (reference sequence). The junction had 2 bases not matched to a gene; V was cut back by 3 bases and J by 3 bases. This CDR3 region has 14 residues. The CDR3 here is CASSMGQGFYEQYF. In DNA form, the CDR3 reads TGTGCCAGTAGTATGGGACAGGGGTTCTACGAGCAGTACTTC.

The chain is built from TRBV10-3 and TRBJ2-5, with 8 positions matching TRBD2. With 10 bases clipped from V and 4 bases from J, the junction kept 8 bases outside the gene matches. The germline V gene encodes CDR1 ENHRY and CDR2 SYGVKD. The length of the CDR3 is 13 residues. The CDR3 DNA reads as TGTGCCACCGCAGCGGGGGTTGTAGAGACCCAGTACTTC. Translating it yields CATAAGVVETQYF.

The chain is built from TRBV18 and TRBJ1-5, with D perhaps matching TRBD1 (6 bases). V lost 3 bases to trimming and J lost 4 bases, with 13 bases between them. CDR3 length equals 15 residues. Germline lookup yields CDR1 KGHSH and CDR2 LQKENI. The CDR3, as DNA: TGTGCCAGCTCACCGAAAGGGACACAAAATCAGCCCCAGCATTTT. It is translated as CASSPKGTQNQPQHF.

The sample holds one count of this clone. The V gene is TRBV30, the J gene TRBJ2-1; D not resolved. The CDR3 totals 12 residues. From germline, CDR1 is GTSNPN and CDR2 SVGIG (reference sequence). V lost 4 bases to trimming and J lost 10 bases, with 14 bases between them. The CDR3 protein is CAWTNSGREQFF. DNA of the CDR3: TGTGCCTGGACAAACAGTGGGCGCGAGCAGTTCTTC.

This sequence joins TRBV29-1 and TRBJ1-5; possible D gene TRBD1, 6 bases. V was cut by 8 bases and J by 1 base, with 24 bases left in between. This CDR3 has 17 amino acids. Germline V gives CDR1 SQVTM, CDR2 ANQGSEA. The CDR3 DNA reads as TGCAGCTCCCTCCCGGACAGACATGTATTGAGCAATCAGCCCCAGCATTTT. Its protein is CSSLPDRHVLSNQPQHF.

The chain couples TRBV19 to TRBJ2-7, with 7 bases lining up with TRBD2. Germline CDR1 is LNHDA and CDR2 is SQIVND (reference sequence). The CDR3 spans 13 residues. J gave up 4 bases and V 9 bases, and 9 bases lay outside the gene matches. DNA for the CDR3: TGTGCCAGCACCCGGACGGGGGGATACGAGCAGTACTTC. It encodes CASTRTGGYEQYF.

The rearrangement joins TRBV19 to TRBJ2-1; D remains unclear. There are 13 residues in the CDR3. Germline CDR1 LNHDA, CDR2 SQIVND (reference sequence). Trimming shortened V by 1 base and J by 5 bases, and 6 bases separated the two germline ends. The CDR3 bases are TGTGCCAGTAGTATAGGTTATAACAATGAGCAGTTCTTC. As protein: CASSIGYNNEQFF.

This chain links TRBV11-2 with TRBJ2-5; unclear D gene. There are 11 residues in the CDR3. V lost 7 bases to trimming and J lost 4 bases, with 7 bases between them. The germline CDR1 and CDR2 sequences are SGHAT and FQNNGV. CDR3 sequence (DNA): TGTGCCAGCACCCACGGAGAGACCCAGTACTTC. This codes for CASTHGETQYF.

The J gene is TRBJ2-7, the V gene TRBV29-1; D unresolved. Germline values: CDR1 SQVTM, CDR2 ANQGSEA. This CDR3 is built from 11 residues. The V and J ends lost 5 bases and 2 bases respectively, with 7 bases between them. In DNA form, the CDR3 reads TGCAGCGTTTACAGCACCTACGAGCAGTACTTC. It is translated as CSVYSTYEQYF.